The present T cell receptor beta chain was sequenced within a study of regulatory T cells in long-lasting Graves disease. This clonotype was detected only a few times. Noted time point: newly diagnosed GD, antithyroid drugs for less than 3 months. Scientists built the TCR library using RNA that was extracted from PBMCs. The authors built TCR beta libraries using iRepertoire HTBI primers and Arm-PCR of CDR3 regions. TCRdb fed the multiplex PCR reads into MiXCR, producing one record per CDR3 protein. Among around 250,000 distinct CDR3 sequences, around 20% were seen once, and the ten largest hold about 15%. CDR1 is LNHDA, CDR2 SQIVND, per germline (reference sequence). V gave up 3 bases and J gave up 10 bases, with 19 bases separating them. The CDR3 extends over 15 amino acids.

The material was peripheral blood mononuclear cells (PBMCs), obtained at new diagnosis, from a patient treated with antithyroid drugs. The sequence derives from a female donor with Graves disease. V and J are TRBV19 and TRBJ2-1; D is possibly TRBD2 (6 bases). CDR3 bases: TGTGCCAGTAGTATTCGTAGCGGAGAAAAAGGGGAGCAGTTCTTC. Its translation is CASSIRSGEKGEQFF.